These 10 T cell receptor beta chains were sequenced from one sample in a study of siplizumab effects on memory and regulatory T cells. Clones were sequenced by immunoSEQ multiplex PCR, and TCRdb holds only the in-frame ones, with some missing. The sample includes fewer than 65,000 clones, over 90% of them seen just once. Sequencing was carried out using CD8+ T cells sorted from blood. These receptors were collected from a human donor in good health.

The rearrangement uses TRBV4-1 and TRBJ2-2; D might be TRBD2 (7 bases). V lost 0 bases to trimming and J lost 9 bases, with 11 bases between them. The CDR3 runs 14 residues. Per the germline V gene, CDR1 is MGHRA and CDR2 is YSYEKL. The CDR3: CASSQDRGARELFF. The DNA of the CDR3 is TGCGCCAGCAGCCAAGACCGGGGGGCGAGGGAGCTGTTTTTT.

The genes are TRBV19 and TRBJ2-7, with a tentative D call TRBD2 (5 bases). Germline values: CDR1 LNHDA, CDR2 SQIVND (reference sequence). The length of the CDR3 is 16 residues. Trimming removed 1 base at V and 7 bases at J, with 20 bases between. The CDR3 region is CASSIASRMQTGEQYF. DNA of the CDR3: TGTGCCAGTAGTATAGCCAGCCGGATGCAAACGGGGGAGCAGTACTTC.

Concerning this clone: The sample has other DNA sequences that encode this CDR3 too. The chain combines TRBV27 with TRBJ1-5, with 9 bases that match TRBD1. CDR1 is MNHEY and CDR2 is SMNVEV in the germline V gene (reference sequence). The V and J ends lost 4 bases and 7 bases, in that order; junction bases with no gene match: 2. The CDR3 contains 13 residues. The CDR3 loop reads CASSWTGDQPQHF. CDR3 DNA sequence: TGTGCCAGCAGTTGGACAGGGGACCAGCCCCAGCATTTT.

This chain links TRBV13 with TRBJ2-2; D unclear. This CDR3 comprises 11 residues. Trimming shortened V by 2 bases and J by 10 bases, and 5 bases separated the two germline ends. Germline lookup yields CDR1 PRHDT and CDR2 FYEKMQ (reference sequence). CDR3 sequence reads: CASSLLPELFF. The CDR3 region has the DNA TGTGCCAGCAGCTTACTCCCGGAGCTGTTTTTT.

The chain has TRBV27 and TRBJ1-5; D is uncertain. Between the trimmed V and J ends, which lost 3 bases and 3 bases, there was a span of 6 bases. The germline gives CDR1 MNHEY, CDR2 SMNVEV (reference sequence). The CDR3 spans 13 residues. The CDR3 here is CASSFGPNQPQHF. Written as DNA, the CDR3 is TGTGCCAGCAGTTTTGGGCCCAATCAGCCCCAGCATTTT.

CDR3 DNA sequence: TGTGCCAGCAGCGTAGAGGTGGCGGGAGGACAAAACGAGCAGTACTTC. It translates to CASSVEVAGGQNEQYF. The chain uses TRBV9 and TRBJ2-7, with 8 bases fitting TRBD2. The CDR3 has 16 amino acids. CDR1 is SGDLS and CDR2 is YYNGEE in the germline V gene. The ends lost 0 bases at V and 5 bases at J; junction bases unmatched: 10.

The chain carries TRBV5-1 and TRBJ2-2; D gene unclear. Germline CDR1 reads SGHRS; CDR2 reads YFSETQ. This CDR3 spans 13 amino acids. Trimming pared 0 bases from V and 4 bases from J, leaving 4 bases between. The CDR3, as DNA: TGCGCCAGCAGCTTGGTAATCACCGGGGAGCTGTTTTTT. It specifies CASSLVITGELFF. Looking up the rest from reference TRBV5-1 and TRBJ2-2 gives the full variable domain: KAGVTQTPRYLIKTRGQQVTLSCSPISGHRSVSWYQQTPGQGLQFLFEYFSETQRNKGNFPGRFSGRQFSNSRSEMNVSTLELGDSALYLCASSLVITGELFFGEGSRLTVL.

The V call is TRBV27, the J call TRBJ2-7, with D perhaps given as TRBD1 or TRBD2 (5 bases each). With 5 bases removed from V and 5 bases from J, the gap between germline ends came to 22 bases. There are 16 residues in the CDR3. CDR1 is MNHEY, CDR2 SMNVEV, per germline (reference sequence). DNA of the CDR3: TGTGCCAGCAGTCCGGGACCGGAGTCCTTCCCAAACGAGCAGTACTTC. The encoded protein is CASSPGPESFPNEQYF.

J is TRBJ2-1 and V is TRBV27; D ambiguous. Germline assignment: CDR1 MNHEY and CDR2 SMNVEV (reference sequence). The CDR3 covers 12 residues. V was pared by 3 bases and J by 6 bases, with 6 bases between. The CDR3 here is CASSLWGNEQFF. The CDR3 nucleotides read TGTGCCAGCAGTTTGTGGGGCAATGAGCAGTTCTTC.

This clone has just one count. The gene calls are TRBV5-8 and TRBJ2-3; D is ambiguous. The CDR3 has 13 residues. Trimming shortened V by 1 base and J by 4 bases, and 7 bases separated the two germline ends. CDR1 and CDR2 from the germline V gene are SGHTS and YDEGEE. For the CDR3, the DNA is TGTGCCAGCAGCTTGCTAGACCCAGATACGCAGTATTTT. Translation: CASSLLDPDTQYF.